This T cell receptor beta chain was retrieved from a study of Ad26.COV2.S vaccination and SARS-CoV-2 variants. Study background: Once or twice, 56 days apart, Ad26.COV2.S was delivered intramuscularly.

For this clone: What it recognizes is unknown.

CDR1 GTSNPN and CDR2 SVGIG come from the germline V gene (reference sequence). V lost 3 bases, J lost 0 bases, and 7 bases stayed unmatched. The CDR3 spans 15 residues. Treatment in this sample: some 19 received Ad26.COV2.S at low or high dose, single or two shots; 5 received placebo; per-sample allocation not given. The study sampled participants on day 63 after the first vaccine or placebo injection. An Ad26 vector carrying the Wuhan-strain SARS-CoV-2 spike served as the vaccine. Study-wide results and limits: Vaccinees and placebo recipients showed similar non-spike TCR breadth.

Measured with immunoSEQ multiplex PCR; TCRdb has only the in-frame clones, and not every one. The data contain approximately 410,000 clones, about 90% of them singletons. The material was peripheral blood, obtained in a trial of Ad26.COV2.S vaccine versus placebo. The chain has TRBV30 and TRBJ2-7; 8 bases agree with TRBD1. The source of this sequence is a person between 18 and 60 years old who received the Ad26.COV2.S COVID-19 vaccine or a placebo. Here the CDR3 reads CAWRARTGPSYEQYF. CDR3 nucleotides: TGTGCCTGGAGGGCAAGGACAGGGCCCTCCTACGAGCAGTACTTC.